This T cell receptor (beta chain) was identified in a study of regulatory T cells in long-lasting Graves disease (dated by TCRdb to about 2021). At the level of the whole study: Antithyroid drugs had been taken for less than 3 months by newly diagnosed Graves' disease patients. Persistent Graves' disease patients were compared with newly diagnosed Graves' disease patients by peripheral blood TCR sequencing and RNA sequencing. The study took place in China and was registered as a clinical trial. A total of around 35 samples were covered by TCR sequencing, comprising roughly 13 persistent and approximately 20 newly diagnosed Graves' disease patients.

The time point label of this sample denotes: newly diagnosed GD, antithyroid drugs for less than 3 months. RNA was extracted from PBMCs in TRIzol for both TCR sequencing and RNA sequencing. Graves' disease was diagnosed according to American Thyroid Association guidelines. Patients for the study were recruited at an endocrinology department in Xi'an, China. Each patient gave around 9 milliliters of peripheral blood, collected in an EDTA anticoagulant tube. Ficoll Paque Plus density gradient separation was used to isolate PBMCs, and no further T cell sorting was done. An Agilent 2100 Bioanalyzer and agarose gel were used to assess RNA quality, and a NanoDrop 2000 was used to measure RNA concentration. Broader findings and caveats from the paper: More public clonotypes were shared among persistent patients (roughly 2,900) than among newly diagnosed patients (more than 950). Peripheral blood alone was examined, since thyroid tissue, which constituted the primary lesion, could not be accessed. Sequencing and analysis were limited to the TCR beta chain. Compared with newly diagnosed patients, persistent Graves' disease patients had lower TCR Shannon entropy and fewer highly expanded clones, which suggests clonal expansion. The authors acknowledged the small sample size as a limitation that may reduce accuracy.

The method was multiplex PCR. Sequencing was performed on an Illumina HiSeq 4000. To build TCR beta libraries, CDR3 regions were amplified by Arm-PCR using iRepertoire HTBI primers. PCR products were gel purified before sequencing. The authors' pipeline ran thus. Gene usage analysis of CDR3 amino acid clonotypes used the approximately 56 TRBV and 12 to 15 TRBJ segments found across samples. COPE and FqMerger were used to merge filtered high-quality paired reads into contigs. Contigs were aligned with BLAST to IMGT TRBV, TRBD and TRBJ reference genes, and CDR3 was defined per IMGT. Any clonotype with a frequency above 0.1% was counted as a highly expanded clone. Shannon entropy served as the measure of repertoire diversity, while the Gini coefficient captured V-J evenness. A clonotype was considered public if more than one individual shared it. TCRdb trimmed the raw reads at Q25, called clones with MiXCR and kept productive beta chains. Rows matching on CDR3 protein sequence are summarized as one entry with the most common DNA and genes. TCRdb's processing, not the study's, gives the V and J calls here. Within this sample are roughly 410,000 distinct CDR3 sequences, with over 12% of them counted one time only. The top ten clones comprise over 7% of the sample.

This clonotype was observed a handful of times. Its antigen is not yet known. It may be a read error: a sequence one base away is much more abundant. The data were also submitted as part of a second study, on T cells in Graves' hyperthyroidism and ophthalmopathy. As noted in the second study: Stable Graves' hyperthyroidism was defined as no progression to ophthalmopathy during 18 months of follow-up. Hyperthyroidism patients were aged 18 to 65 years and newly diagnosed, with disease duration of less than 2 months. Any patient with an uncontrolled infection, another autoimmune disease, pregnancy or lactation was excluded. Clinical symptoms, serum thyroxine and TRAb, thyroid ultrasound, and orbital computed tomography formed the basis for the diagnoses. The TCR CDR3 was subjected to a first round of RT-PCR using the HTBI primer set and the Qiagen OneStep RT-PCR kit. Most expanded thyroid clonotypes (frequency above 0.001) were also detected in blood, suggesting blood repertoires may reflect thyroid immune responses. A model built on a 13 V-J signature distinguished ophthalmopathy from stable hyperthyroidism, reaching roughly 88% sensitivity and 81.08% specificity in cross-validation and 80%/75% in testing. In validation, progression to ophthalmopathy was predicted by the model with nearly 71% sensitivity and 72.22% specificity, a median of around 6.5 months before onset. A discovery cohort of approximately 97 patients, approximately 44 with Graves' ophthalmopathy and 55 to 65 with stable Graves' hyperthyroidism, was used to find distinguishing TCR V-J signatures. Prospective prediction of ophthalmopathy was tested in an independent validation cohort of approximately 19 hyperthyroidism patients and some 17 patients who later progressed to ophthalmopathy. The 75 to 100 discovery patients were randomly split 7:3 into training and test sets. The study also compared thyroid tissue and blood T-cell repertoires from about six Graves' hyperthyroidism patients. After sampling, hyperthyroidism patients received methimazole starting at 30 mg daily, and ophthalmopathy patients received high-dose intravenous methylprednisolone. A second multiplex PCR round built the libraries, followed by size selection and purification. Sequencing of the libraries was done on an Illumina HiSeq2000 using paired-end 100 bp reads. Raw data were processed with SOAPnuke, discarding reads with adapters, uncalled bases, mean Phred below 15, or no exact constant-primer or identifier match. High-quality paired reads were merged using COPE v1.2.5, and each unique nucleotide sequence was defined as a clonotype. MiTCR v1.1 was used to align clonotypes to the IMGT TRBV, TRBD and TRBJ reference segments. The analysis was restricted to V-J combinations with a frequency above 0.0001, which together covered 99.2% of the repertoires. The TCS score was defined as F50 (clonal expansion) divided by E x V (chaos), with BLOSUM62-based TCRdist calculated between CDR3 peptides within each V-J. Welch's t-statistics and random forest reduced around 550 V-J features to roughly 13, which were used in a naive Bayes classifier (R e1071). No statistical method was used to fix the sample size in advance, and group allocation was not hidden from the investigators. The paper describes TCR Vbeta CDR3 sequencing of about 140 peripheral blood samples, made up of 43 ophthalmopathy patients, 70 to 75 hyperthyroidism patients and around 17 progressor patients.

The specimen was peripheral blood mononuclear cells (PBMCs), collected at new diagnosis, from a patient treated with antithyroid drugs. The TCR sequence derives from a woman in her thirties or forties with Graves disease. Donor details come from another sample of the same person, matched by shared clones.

The bases read TGTGCCAGCAGTGCTCAGAACGCCGGGGAGCTGTTTTTT. This is translated as CASSAQNAGELFF. The rearrangement joined TRBV2 to TRBJ2-2, with no confidently assigned D gene. CDR1 and CDR2 were assigned from the germline V gene as SNHLY and FYNNEI. Measured from the cysteine to the phenylalanine, the CDR3 is 13 residues long. Only CDR3 DNA remains: 39 bases, in frame from the first base. The entire variable domain, with the stretches around the CDR3 drawn from the reference TRBV2 and TRBJ2-2 proteins, is EPEVTQTPSHQVTQMGQEVILRCVPISNHLYFYWYRQILGQKVEFLVSFYNNEISEKSEIFDDQFSVERPDGSNFTLKIRSTKLEDSAMYFCASSAQNAGELFFGEGSRLTVL.